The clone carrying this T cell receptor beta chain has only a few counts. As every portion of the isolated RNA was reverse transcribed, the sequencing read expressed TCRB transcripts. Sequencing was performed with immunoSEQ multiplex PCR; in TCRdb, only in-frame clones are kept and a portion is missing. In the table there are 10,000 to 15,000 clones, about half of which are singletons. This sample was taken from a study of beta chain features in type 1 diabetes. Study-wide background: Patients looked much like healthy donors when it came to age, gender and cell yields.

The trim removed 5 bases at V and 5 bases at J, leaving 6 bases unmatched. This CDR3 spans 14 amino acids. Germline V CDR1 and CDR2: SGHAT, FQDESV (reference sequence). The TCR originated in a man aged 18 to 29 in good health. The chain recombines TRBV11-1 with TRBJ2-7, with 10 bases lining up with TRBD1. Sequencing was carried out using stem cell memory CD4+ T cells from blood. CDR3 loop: CASSPRTGGNEQYF. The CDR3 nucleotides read TGTGCCAGCAGCCCTCGGACAGGGGGGAACGAGCAGTACTTC.